The clone carrying this T cell receptor (beta chain) occurred many times. The CDR3 consists of 15 residues. Germline V gene lookup returns CDR1 DFQATT and CDR2 SNEGSKA (reference sequence). With 1 base removed from V and 2 bases from J, the gap between germline ends came to 12 bases. The data originate from a study of regulatory T cells in long-lasting Graves disease. CDR3 regions were amplified by Arm-PCR using iRepertoire HTBI primers to build TCR beta libraries. Using its own MiXCR run on the multiplex PCR reads, TCRdb lists one record per CDR3 protein. This table has 400,000 to 500,000 distinct CDR3 sequences, 14% to 15% appearing once. Time point of the sample: newly diagnosed GD, antithyroid drugs for less than 3 months. PBMC-extracted RNA yielded the TCR library. A further study also used this sample, focusing on T cells in Graves' hyperthyroidism and ophthalmopathy.

The material sequenced was peripheral blood mononuclear cells (PBMCs), taken at new diagnosis, from a patient treated with antithyroid drugs. The chain is built from TRBV20-1 and TRBJ1-5; D call uncertain. The clonotype was recovered from a woman in her 30s with Graves disease. CDR3 coding DNA: TGCAGTGCTAGAGGGGTACTGGACGGCAATCAGCCCCAGCATTTT. This sequence encodes CSARGVLDGNQPQHF.